Shown below are 28 T cell receptor beta chains from a single sample sequenced in a study of blood T cell repertoires in COVID-19. Produced via immunoSEQ multiplex PCR; TCRdb's table is partial and in-frame only. The sample shows about 38,000 clones, 85% to 90% of them seen only once. The sequenced material came from peripheral blood. These receptors all stem from a man in his fifties or sixties with active or convalescent COVID-19.

This chain links TRBV12-3 or TRBV12-4 with TRBJ1-3, with a weak D call TRBD1 (5 bases). The V gene lost 6 bases and the J gene lost 7 bases, with 13 bases spanning the gap. There are 13 residues in the CDR3. The CDR3 sequence: CASREGLPNTIYF. The CDR3 nucleotides read TGTGCCAGCAGGGAGGGACTACCGAACACCATATATTTT.

This clone was seen a single time. The J gene is TRBJ1-3, the V gene TRBV19; 7 bases line up with TRBD1. The germline gives CDR1 LNHDA, CDR2 SQIVND (reference sequence). Losses at the gene ends were 7 bases for V and 6 bases for J; bases not matched to a gene: 9. The CDR3 runs to 14 residues. The CDR3 region is CASTRTGLENTIYF. The CDR3, as DNA: TGTGCCAGTACAAGGACAGGACTGGAAAACACCATATATTTT.

This clone occurred once. The rearrangement links TRBV7-3 to TRBJ2-1; D is unresolved. Trimming shortened V by 4 bases and J by 6 bases, and 10 bases separated the two germline ends. The CDR3 extends over 13 amino acids. Germline assignment: CDR1 SGHTA and CDR2 FQGTGA. In DNA, the CDR3 is TGTGCCAGCAGCTCCCGGGTCAGCAATGAGCAGTTCTTC. It specifies CASSSRVSNEQFF.

J is TRBJ1-2 and V is TRBV5-4; D unresolved. V gave up 4 bases and J gave up 6 bases, with 10 bases separating them. Germline CDR1 is SGHNT and CDR2 is YYREEE (reference sequence). CDR3 size: 12 residues. CDR3 residues: CASSDRGNGYTF. CDR3 nucleotide sequence: TGTGCCAGCAGCGACCGAGGAAATGGCTACACCTTC.

The chain uses TRBV28 and TRBJ1-4; D not certain. The CDR3 length is 14 residues. Germline V CDR1 and CDR2: MDHEN, SYDVKM. The germline V and J ends were trimmed by 1 base and 8 bases, with 11 bases remaining between them. The CDR3 DNA reads as TGTGCCAGCAGTTTATCCACACAACCAGAAAAACTGTTTTTT. It is translated as CASSLSTQPEKLFF.

The rearrangement links TRBV6-5 to TRBJ2-7; TRBD1 agrees at 9 bases. Germline V gene lookup returns CDR1 MNHEY and CDR2 SVGAGI. After removal of 7 bases from V and 2 bases from J, the junction contained 3 bases not matched to a gene. CDR3 length equals 13 residues. This chain's CDR3 is CASTGTGTYEQYF. DNA of the CDR3: TGTGCCAGCACCGGGACAGGGACCTACGAGCAGTACTTC.

The chain employs TRBV11-2 and TRBJ1-4; D might be TRBD1 (5 bases). CDR1 is SGHAT, CDR2 FQNNGV, per germline. The V gene lost 1 base and the J gene lost 5 bases, with 11 bases spanning the gap. The CDR3 spans 15 residues. The CDR3 sequence: CASSLVAGPNEKLFF. For the CDR3, the DNA is TGTGCCAGCAGCTTAGTGGCGGGACCGAATGAAAAACTGTTTTTT.

Concerning this clone itself: The junction departs from the called germline gene at one end, perhaps through a read error. The CDR3 DNA sequence: TGTGCTAGCAGCCCGCAGGGACTAGCGATCGGCAATGAGCAGTTCTTC. Amino acid sequence: CASSPQGLAIGNEQFF. This chain uses TRBV7-7 with TRBJ2-1, with 10 positions matching TRBD2. The CDR3 is 16 residues long. Germline assignment: CDR1 SSHAT and CDR2 FNYEAQ (reference sequence).

This chain links TRBV7-2 with TRBJ2-1, with no clear D. This CDR3 spans 17 amino acids. V gave up 7 bases and J gave up 0 bases, with 19 bases separating them. Looked up from germline, CDR1 is SGHTA and CDR2 is FQGNSA. The CDR3, as DNA: TGTGCCAGCAATCTAAGAGGTGGCGCGAGCTCCTACAATGAGCAGTTCTTC. Translating gives CASNLRGGASSYNEQFF. Full variable domain (outside the CDR3, taken from reference TRBV7-2 and TRBJ2-1): GAGVSQSPSNKVTEKGKDVELRCDPISGHTALYWYRQSLGQGLEFLIYFQGNSAPDKSGLPSDRFSAERTGGSVSTLTIQRTQQEDSAVYLCASNLRGGASSYNEQFFGPGTRLTVL.

The V and J genes are TRBV28 and TRBJ1-5; D perhaps matches TRBD1 (6 bases). The CDR3 runs 15 residues. In germline, CDR1 is MDHEN, CDR2 SYDVKM. V was pared by 7 bases and J by 2 bases, with 15 bases between. Written as DNA, the CDR3 is TGTGCCAGCACCATCCCAGGGGCGGGCAATCAGCCCCAGCATTTT. Translated: CASTIPGAGNQPQHF. Drawing the rest from reference TRBV28 and TRBJ1-5, the complete variable domain is DVKVTQSSRYLVKRTGEKVFLECVQDMDHENMFWYRQDPGLGLRLIYFSYDVKMKEKGDIPEGYSVSREKKERFSLILESASTNQTSMYLCASTIPGAGNQPQHFGDGTRLSIL.

The J gene is TRBJ1-4, the V gene TRBV2; D gene unclear. The CDR3 has 13 residues. Deletions cut 5 bases from V and 1 base from J, with 5 bases between. The germline V gene encodes CDR1 SNHLY and CDR2 FYNNEI. The CDR3 reads CASSFITNEKLFF. The CDR3 bases are TGTGCCAGCAGTTTTATAACTAATGAAAAACTGTTTTTT.

The rearrangement joins TRBV5-1 to TRBJ2-7; 9 bases line up with TRBD1. The germline V gene encodes CDR1 SGHRS and CDR2 YFSETQ. Trimming took 1 base from V and 0 from J; bases not matched to a gene: 2. The CDR3 totals 15 residues. CDR3 loop: CASSLSGQGSYEQYF. The CDR3 bases are TGCGCCAGCAGCTTGTCGGGACAGGGCTCCTACGAGCAGTACTTC.

The chain employs TRBV15 and TRBJ2-2, with unresolved D. This CDR3 region has 13 residues. The germline V and J ends were trimmed by 2 bases and 5 bases, with 6 bases remaining between them. From germline, CDR1 is LNHNV and CDR2 YYDKDF (reference sequence). The CDR3 loop is CATSRIYTGELFF. The CDR3 coding sequence is TGTGCCACCAGCAGAATATATACCGGGGAGCTGTTTTTT.

A single count supports this clone. The chain is built from TRBV9 and TRBJ1-1, with no clear D. Germline CDR1 is SGDLS and CDR2 is YYNGEE. V lost 2 bases and J lost 3, with 8 bases in between. The CDR3 runs to 13 residues. The CDR3 DNA reads as TGTGCCAGCAGCGTCCGCGGAGACACTGAAGCTTTCTTT. Amino acid sequence: CASSVRGDTEAFF.

The chain links TRBV2 to TRBJ2-1; 10 nucleotides line up with TRBD2. V trimming: 1 base; J trimming: 9 bases; junction bases outside the gene matches: 9. There are 16 residues in the CDR3. CDR1 and CDR2 from the germline V gene are SNHLY and FYNNEI. CDR3 nucleotides: TGTGCCAGCAGTGAAGGAAATAGCGGGAGGATAGGTGAGCAGTTCTTC. The encoded protein is CASSEGNSGRIGEQFF.

The chain uses TRBV5-1 and TRBJ2-5, with a tentative D call TRBD1 (5 bases). The CDR3 has 14 residues. V was trimmed by 4 bases and J by 4 bases, leaving 14 bases between them. Germline CDR1 and CDR2: SGHRS and YFSETQ. DNA for the CDR3: TGCGCCAGCAGCAGGACGACAGAGGCAGAGACCCAGTACTTC. This sequence encodes CASSRTTEAETQYF.

The V and J genes are TRBV7-9 and TRBJ2-2; 7 bases fit TRBD2. CDR3 size: 17 residues. Losses at the gene ends were 5 bases for V and 6 bases for J; bases not matched to a gene: 15. The germline V gene encodes CDR1 SEHNR and CDR2 FQNEAQ (reference sequence). The CDR3 here is CASSGPRAGVGSGELFF. The DNA for the CDR3 is TGTGCCAGCAGCGGACCACGGGCGGGAGTTGGCTCCGGGGAGCTGTTTTTT.

The chain has TRBV5-1 and TRBJ2-5; maybe TRBD1 (6 bases). In germline, CDR1 is SGHRS, CDR2 YFSETQ. The V gene lost 4 bases and the J gene lost 5 bases, with 15 bases spanning the gap. The CDR3 is made up of 14 amino acids. CDR3 sequence reads: CASSLRDTLETQYF. CDR3 nucleotide sequence: TGCGCCAGCAGCCTCCGGGACACGTTGGAGACCCAGTACTTC. Drawing the rest from reference TRBV5-1 and TRBJ2-5, the complete variable domain is KAGVTQTPRYLIKTRGQQVTLSCSPISGHRSVSWYQQTPGQGLQFLFEYFSETQRNKGNFPGRFSGRQFSNSRSEMNVSTLELGDSALYLCASSLRDTLETQYFGPGTRLLVL.

CDR3 DNA: TGTGCCAGCAGGGCGGGATTCCAAGTCTATGGCTACACCTTC. Protein: CASRAGFQVYGYTF. This rearrangement joins TRBV28 to TRBJ1-2; D is uncertain. V gave up 6 bases and J gave up 4 bases, with 15 bases separating them. Per the germline V gene, CDR1 is MDHEN and CDR2 is SYDVKM. The CDR3 is 14 amino acids.

The chain is built from TRBV18 and TRBJ1-1; D remains ambiguous. Per germline, CDR1 KGHSH and CDR2 LQKENI. The CDR3 contains 15 residues. Trimming stripped 2 bases from V and 5 bases from J, with 15 bases between. CDR3 sequence reads: CASSPLAGGGTEAFF. Written as DNA, the CDR3 is TGTGCCAGCTCACCATTGGCGGGAGGAGGTACTGAAGCTTTCTTT. Full variable domain (missing parts from reference TRBV18 and TRBJ1-1): NAGVMQNPRHLVRRRGQEARLRCSPMKGHSHVYWYRQLPEEGLKFMVYLQKENIIDESGMPKERFSAEFPKEGPSILRIQQVVRGDSAAYFCASSPLAGGGTEAFFGQGTRLTVV.

The chain employs TRBV18 and TRBJ2-3; 14 positions agree with TRBD2. The CDR3 consists of 19 residues. CDR1 and CDR2 from the germline V gene are KGHSH and LQKENI. V lost 1 base, J lost 5 bases, and 11 bases stayed unmatched. CDR3 in amino acids: CASSPRDYRLAGGGDTQYF. CDR3 DNA sequence: TGTGCCAGCTCACCACGGGACTACCGACTAGCGGGAGGGGGAGATACGCAGTATTTT.

The table lists this clone with a few counts. The chain employs TRBV7-2 and TRBJ2-1, with D possibly TRBD2 on 6 matching bases. Germline V CDR1 and CDR2: SGHTA, FQGNSA. V shed 4 bases and J shed 6 bases, with 10 bases lying between them. The length of the CDR3 is 13 residues. In DNA form, the CDR3 reads TGTGCCAGCAGCTCTGGGACTCGCAATGAGCAGTTCTTC. Translating it yields CASSSGTRNEQFF.

The chain employs TRBV29-1 and TRBJ1-2; D gene unclear. Deletions cut 7 bases from V and 5 bases from J, with 17 bases between. Germline lookup yields CDR1 SQVTM and CDR2 ANQGSEA. The CDR3 sequence is 13 residues long. CDR3 protein: CSAGEGATYGYTF. DNA of the CDR3: TGCAGCGCCGGGGAGGGAGCTACTTATGGCTACACCTTC.

The chain recombines TRBV7-2 with TRBJ1-5; possible D gene TRBD1, 6 bases. This CDR3 contains 17 residues. The V end was cut by 1 base, the J end by 2 bases, with 15 bases between. From germline, CDR1 is SGHTA and CDR2 FQGNSA. CDR3 nucleotide sequence: TGTGCCAGCAGCTTAGGCGGGTGGGGACATGGCAATCAGCCCCAGCATTTT. Translation: CASSLGGWGHGNQPQHF.

This clone has only a few counts. This chain joins TRBV6-1 and TRBJ1-2; 7 bases are shared with TRBD1. The CDR3 contains 16 residues. Germline values: CDR1 MNHNS, CDR2 SASEGT. The ends lost 2 bases at V and 8 bases at J; junction bases unmatched: 14. CDR3 in amino acids: CASSERVTGRIRGYTF. The CDR3 nucleotides are TGTGCCAGCAGTGAAAGGGTGACAGGGCGGATTCGAGGCTACACCTTC.

In nucleotides, the CDR3 is TGTGCCAGCAGCGCCCCACGCGGGACTAGCGGGAGGACGTTCCAAGAGACCCAGTACTTC. Protein: CASSAPRGTSGRTFQETQYF. The chain couples TRBV9 to TRBJ2-5; 15 bases are shared with TRBD2. Germline CDR1 reads SGDLS; CDR2 reads YYNGEE. The CDR3 has 20 residues. The J segment lost 1 base and the V segment lost 3 bases, leaving 13 bases of the junction unmatched.

The rearrangement joins TRBV28 to TRBJ2-7; no clear D gene. This CDR3 region has 13 residues. CDR1 and CDR2 (germline): MDHEN, SYDVKM. Trimming took 1 base from V and 4 from J, leaving 8 bases between them. CDR3 nucleotide sequence: TGTGCCAGCAGTTTATCTTTCGGTTACGAGCAGTACTTC. It encodes CASSLSFGYEQYF. Complete variable domain (other parts from reference TRBV28 and TRBJ2-7): DVKVTQSSRYLVKRTGEKVFLECVQDMDHENMFWYRQDPGLGLRLIYFSYDVKMKEKGDIPEGYSVSREKKERFSLILESASTNQTSMYLCASSLSFGYEQYFGPGTRLTVT.

J is TRBJ1-6 and V is TRBV15; TRBD1 might be the D (5 bases). The CDR3 contains 16 residues. Per the germline V gene, CDR1 is LNHNV and CDR2 is YYDKDF (reference sequence). V lost 0 bases and J 5 bases, leaving 11 bases between the germline ends. The CDR3 region has the DNA TGTGCCACCAGCAGAGATGGGGGGGTGAATAATTCACCCCTCCACTTT. Residues: CATSRDGGVNNSPLHF.